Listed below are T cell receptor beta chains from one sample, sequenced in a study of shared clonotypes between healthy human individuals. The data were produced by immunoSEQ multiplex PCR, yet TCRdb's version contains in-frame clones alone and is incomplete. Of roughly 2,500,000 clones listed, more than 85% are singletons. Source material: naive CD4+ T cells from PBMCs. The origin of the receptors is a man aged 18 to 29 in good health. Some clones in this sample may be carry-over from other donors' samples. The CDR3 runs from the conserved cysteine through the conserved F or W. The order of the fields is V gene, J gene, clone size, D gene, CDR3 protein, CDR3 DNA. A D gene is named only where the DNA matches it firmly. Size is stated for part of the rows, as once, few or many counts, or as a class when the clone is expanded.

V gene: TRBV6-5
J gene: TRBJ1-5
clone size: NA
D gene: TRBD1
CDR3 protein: CASSRGQGNQPQHF
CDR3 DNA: TGTGCCAGCAGCCGCGGACAGGGAAATCAGCCCCAGCATTTT

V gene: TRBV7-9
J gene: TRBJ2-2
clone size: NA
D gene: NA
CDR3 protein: CASSSGMGNTGELFF
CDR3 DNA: TGTGCCAGCAGCTCCGGGATGGGGAACACCGGGGAGCTGTTTTTT

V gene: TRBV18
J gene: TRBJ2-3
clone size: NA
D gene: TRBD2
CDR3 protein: CASSPGTNTDTQYF
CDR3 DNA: TGTGCCAGCTCACCCGGGACTAACACAGATACGCAGTATTTT

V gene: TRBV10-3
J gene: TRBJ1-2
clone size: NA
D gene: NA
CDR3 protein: CAISAQGRNYGYTF
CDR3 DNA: TGTGCCATCAGTGCCCAGGGTCGAAACTATGGCTACACCTTC

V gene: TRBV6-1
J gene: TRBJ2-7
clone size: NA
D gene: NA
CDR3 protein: CAGRFSGGSYEQYF
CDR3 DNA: TGTGCCGGCCGGTTTAGCGGCGGCTCCTACGAGCAGTACTTC

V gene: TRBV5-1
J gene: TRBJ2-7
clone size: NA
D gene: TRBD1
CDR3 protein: CASSQVQGVTYEQYF
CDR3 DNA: TGCGCCAGCAGCCAAGTACAGGGGGTGACCTACGAGCAGTACTTC

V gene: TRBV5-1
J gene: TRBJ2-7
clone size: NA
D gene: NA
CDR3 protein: CASSSLRDEHEQYF
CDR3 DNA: TGCGCCAGCAGCTCCCTTAGGGATGAGCACGAGCAGTACTTC

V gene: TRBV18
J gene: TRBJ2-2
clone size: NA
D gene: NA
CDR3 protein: CASSLTRGTGELFF
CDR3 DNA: TGTGCCAGCTCACTCACACGGGGCACCGGGGAGCTGTTTTTT

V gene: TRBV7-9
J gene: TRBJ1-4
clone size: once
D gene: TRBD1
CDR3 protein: CASSPGGVGEKLFF
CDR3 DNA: TGTGCCAGCAGCCCAGGGGGTGTCGGGGAAAAACTGTTTTTT

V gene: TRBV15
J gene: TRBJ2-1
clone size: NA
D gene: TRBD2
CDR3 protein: CATSGSLGTSGNEQFF
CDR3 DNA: TGTGCCACCAGCGGTTCCCTCGGGACTAGCGGCAATGAGCAGTTCTTC

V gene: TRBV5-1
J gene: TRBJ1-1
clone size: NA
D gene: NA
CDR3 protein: CASSLDSRANPNTEAFF
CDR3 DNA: TGCGCCAGCAGCTTGGACTCTCGGGCGAACCCCAACACTGAAGCTTTCTTT

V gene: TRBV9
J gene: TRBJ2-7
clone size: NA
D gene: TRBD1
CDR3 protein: CASSAGTGVTYEQYF
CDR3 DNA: TGTGCCAGCAGCGCAGGGACAGGGGTTACCTACGAGCAGTACTTC

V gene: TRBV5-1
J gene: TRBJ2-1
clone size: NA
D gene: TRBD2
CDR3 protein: CASSLTSGRANEQFF
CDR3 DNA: TGCGCCAGCAGCTTGACTAGCGGGAGGGCCAATGAGCAGTTCTTC

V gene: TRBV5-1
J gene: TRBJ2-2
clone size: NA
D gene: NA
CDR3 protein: CASSLSTSTGGELFF
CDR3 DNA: TGCGCCAGCAGCCTTTCGACATCCACGGGCGGGGAGCTGTTTTTT

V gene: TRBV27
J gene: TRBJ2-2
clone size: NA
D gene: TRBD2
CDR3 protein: CASSPGLAGGTGELFF
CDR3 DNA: TGTGCCAGCAGTCCAGGACTAGCGGGAGGTACCGGGGAGCTGTTTTTT

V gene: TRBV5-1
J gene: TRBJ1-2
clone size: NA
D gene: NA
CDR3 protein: CASRPSVLGGYTF
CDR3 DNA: TGCGCCAGCCGCCCGTCGGTATTGGGAGGCTACACCTTC

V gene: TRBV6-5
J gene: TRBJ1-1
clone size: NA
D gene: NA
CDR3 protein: CASSYNQNTEAFF
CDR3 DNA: TGTGCCAGCAGTTACAACCAAAACACTGAAGCTTTCTTT